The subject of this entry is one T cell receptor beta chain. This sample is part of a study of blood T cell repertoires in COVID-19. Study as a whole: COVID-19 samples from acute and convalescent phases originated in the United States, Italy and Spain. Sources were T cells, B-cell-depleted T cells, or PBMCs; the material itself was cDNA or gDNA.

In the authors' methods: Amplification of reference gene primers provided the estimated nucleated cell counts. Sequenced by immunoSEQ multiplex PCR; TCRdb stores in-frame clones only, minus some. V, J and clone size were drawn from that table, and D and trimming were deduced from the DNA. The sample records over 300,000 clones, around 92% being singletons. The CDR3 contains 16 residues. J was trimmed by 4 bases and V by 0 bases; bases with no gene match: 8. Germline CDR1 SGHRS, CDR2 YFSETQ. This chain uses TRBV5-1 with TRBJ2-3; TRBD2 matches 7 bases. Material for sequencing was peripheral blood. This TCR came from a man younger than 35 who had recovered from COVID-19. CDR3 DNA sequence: TGCGCCAGCAGCTTGGTTGGGAGCGGGATGCCAGATACGCAGTATTTT. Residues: CASSLVGSGMPDTQYF.